These T cell receptor beta chains were read from a single sample in a study of shared clonotypes between healthy human individuals. Profiling relied on immunoSEQ multiplex PCR, and the TCRdb table lists in-frame clones only, not all of them. The data contain some 360,000 clones, around 79% of them seen just once; the ten biggest clones take up more than 9%. Sequenced sample: memory CD4+ T cells sorted from blood. The receptors here all came from a young man in good health. Each CDR3 is given with its conserved first and last residue. The D gene is left open where the match is weak. A clone size is listed for some rows: how often the clone was seen (once, few, many), or a class if it is expanded.

clone_size: NA; v_call: TRBV9; j_call: TRBJ2-1; d_call: TRBD2; cdr3_nt: TGTGCCAGCAGCGTAGAGGGCGGGAGGGCCTACAATGAGCAGTTCTTC; cdr3_aa: CASSVEGGRAYNEQFF
clone_size: many; v_call: TRBV7-3; j_call: TRBJ2-1; d_call: NA; cdr3_nt: TGTGCCAGCAGCTTGGGGAGTAGCTCCTACAATGAGCAGTTCTTC; cdr3_aa: CASSLGSSSYNEQFF
clone_size: NA; v_call: TRBV29-1; j_call: TRBJ2-2; d_call: NA; cdr3_nt: TGCAGCGCACCGCGAGCGAACACCGGGGAGCTGTTTTTT; cdr3_aa: CSAPRANTGELFF
clone_size: NA; v_call: TRBV19; j_call: TRBJ2-7; d_call: TRBD2; cdr3_nt: TGTGCCAGTAGTCCTAGCGGGAGTTATTACGAGCAGTACTTC; cdr3_aa: CASSPSGSYYEQYF
clone_size: NA; v_call: TRBV7-7; j_call: TRBJ2-5; d_call: NA; cdr3_nt: TGTGCCAGCAGCCGAATTTGGGGCCCCCAAGAGACCCAGTACTTC; cdr3_aa: CASSRIWGPQETQYF
clone_size: NA; v_call: TRBV5-5; j_call: TRBJ1-3; d_call: NA; cdr3_nt: TGTGCCAGCAGCCGACCGTTTGGAAACACCATATATTTT; cdr3_aa: CASSRPFGNTIYF
clone_size: NA; v_call: TRBV18; j_call: TRBJ2-7; d_call: NA; cdr3_nt: TGTGCCAGCTCACCACTTTGGTCCCGGACTGGGTCGTTCGAGCAGTACTTC; cdr3_aa: CASSPLWSRTGSFEQYF
clone_size: NA; v_call: TRBV27; j_call: TRBJ1-4; d_call: NA; cdr3_nt: TGTGCCAGCAGTTTAGACGGATCGGAACTGTTTTTT; cdr3_aa: CASSLDGSELFF
clone_size: NA; v_call: TRBV5-8; j_call: TRBJ2-3; d_call: NA; cdr3_nt: TGTGCCAGCAGCTTGGGACAGGGAGGTAACACAGATACGCAGTATTTT; cdr3_aa: CASSLGQGGNTDTQYF
clone_size: NA; v_call: TRBV2; j_call: TRBJ1-5; d_call: NA; cdr3_nt: TGTGCCAGCAGTGATGGGGATCAGCCCCAGCATTTT; cdr3_aa: CASSDGDQPQHF
clone_size: NA; v_call: TRBV5-1; j_call: TRBJ2-7; d_call: TRBD1; cdr3_nt: TGCGCCAGCAGATATGACCCGGGACAGGGTTTCTACGAGCAGTACTTC; cdr3_aa: CASRYDPGQGFYEQYF
clone_size: NA; v_call: TRBV4-1; j_call: TRBJ2-1; d_call: NA; cdr3_nt: TGCGCCAGCAGCTACGGACTACGGGGGCTCTCCTACAATGAGCAGTTCTTC; cdr3_aa: CASSYGLRGLSYNEQFF
clone_size: NA; v_call: TRBV18; j_call: TRBJ1-2; d_call: NA; cdr3_nt: TGTGCCAGCTCACCACAGGACTTGAGCCACTATGGCTACACCTTC; cdr3_aa: CASSPQDLSHYGYTF
clone_size: NA; v_call: TRBV7-2; j_call: TRBJ2-4; d_call: NA; cdr3_nt: TGTGCCAGCAGCCCCGGGGCTCTAGCCAAAAACATTCAGTACTTC; cdr3_aa: CASSPGALAKNIQYF
clone_size: many; v_call: TRBV2; j_call: TRBJ2-7; d_call: NA; cdr3_nt: TGTGCCAGCAGGATGGACAGCGGTGCCTACGAGCAGTACTTC; cdr3_aa: CASRMDSGAYEQYF
clone_size: many; v_call: TRBV10-2; j_call: TRBJ2-2; d_call: NA; cdr3_nt: TGCGCTACATTTTCGGGTATCGGGGAGCTGTTTTTT; cdr3_aa: CATFSGIGELFF
clone_size: NA; v_call: TRBV15; j_call: TRBJ2-7; d_call: TRBD2; cdr3_nt: TGTGCCGCTTCAGGAGCGGGAGCTAACGAGCAGTACTTC; cdr3_aa: CAASGAGANEQYF
clone_size: NA; v_call: TRBV15; j_call: TRBJ1-5; d_call: NA; cdr3_nt: TGTGCCACCAGCAGCCATCAGGGTATTAGGGGCAATCAGCCCCAGCATTTT; cdr3_aa: CATSSHQGIRGNQPQHF
clone_size: NA; v_call: TRBV28; j_call: TRBJ2-1; d_call: NA; cdr3_nt: TGTGCCAGCAGTTTAAGGGCTAGCCCTAATGAGCAGTTCTTC; cdr3_aa: CASSLRASPNEQFF
clone_size: many; v_call: TRBV2; j_call: TRBJ1-5; d_call: NA; cdr3_nt: TGTGCCAGCAGGCGAACAGGGATCCAGCCCCAGCATTTT; cdr3_aa: CASRRTGIQPQHF
clone_size: NA; v_call: TRBV28; j_call: TRBJ1-2; d_call: NA; cdr3_nt: TGTGCCAGCAGTTCCGGGACTAACTATGGCTACACCTTC; cdr3_aa: CASSSGTNYGYTF
clone_size: few; v_call: TRBV28; j_call: TRBJ2-7; d_call: NA; cdr3_nt: TGTGCCAGCAGTTTATACCGCCGGGAGCAGTACTTC; cdr3_aa: CASSLYRREQYF
clone_size: NA; v_call: TRBV25-1; j_call: TRBJ1-2; d_call: NA; cdr3_nt: TGTGCCAGCAGTGAATTCGGGGACGACTATGGCTACACCTTC; cdr3_aa: CASSEFGDDYGYTF
clone_size: many; v_call: TRBV6-5; j_call: TRBJ2-1; d_call: NA; cdr3_nt: TGTGCCAGCAGGGAAACAGGGAGCTCCTACAATGAGCAGTTCTTC; cdr3_aa: CASRETGSSYNEQFF
clone_size: NA; v_call: TRBV9; j_call: TRBJ1-1; d_call: NA; cdr3_nt: TGTGCCAGCAGCGACCTTTCCAGTACTCAAGAAGCTTTCTTT; cdr3_aa: CASSDLSSTQEAFF
clone_size: NA; v_call: TRBV2; j_call: TRBJ2-3; d_call: TRBD1; cdr3_nt: TGTGCCAGCAGTCCCGGGACAGGGGGTTGGGGAAACACAGATACGCAGTATTTT; cdr3_aa: CASSPGTGGWGNTDTQYF
clone_size: few; v_call: TRBV18; j_call: TRBJ2-7; d_call: TRBD2; cdr3_nt: TGTGCCAGCTCCCCGTTACCGAATATCGGGGGGGACTACGAGCAGTACTTC; cdr3_aa: CASSPLPNIGGDYEQYF
clone_size: NA; v_call: TRBV5-4; j_call: TRBJ2-3; d_call: NA; cdr3_nt: TGTGCCAGCAGCGACCCCGTTCTAGGCACAGATACGCAGTATTTT; cdr3_aa: CASSDPVLGTDTQYF
clone_size: NA; v_call: TRBV5-1; j_call: TRBJ2-2; d_call: TRBD2; cdr3_nt: TGCGCCAGCAGCGTTATAGCGGGAGGGAACACCGGGGAGCTGTTTTTT; cdr3_aa: CASSVIAGGNTGELFF
clone_size: NA; v_call: TRBV28; j_call: TRBJ1-1; d_call: TRBD1; cdr3_nt: TGTGCCAGCAGTAGGGGACAGGGATCGTGGGGCACTGAAGCTTTCTTT; cdr3_aa: CASSRGQGSWGTEAFF
clone_size: NA; v_call: TRBV27; j_call: TRBJ2-7; d_call: NA; cdr3_nt: TGTGCCAGCAGTGCCGGGGACTTCTACGAGCAGTACTTC; cdr3_aa: CASSAGDFYEQYF
clone_size: NA; v_call: TRBV19; j_call: TRBJ2-7; d_call: NA; cdr3_nt: TGTGCCAGTAGTAGAGCTTTGGGGGGCGCCGAGCAGTACTTC; cdr3_aa: CASSRALGGAEQYF
clone_size: NA; v_call: TRBV15; j_call: TRBJ1-2; d_call: NA; cdr3_nt: TGTGCCACCAGCAGAGATCTGGTTCAGGGCAACGTCGATGGCTACACCTTC; cdr3_aa: CATSRDLVQGNVDGYTF
clone_size: few; v_call: TRBV25-1; j_call: TRBJ2-1; d_call: NA; cdr3_nt: TGTGCCAGCAGCGCCCCATGGGGCCTTAAGGATGAGCAGTTCTTC; cdr3_aa: CASSAPWGLKDEQFF
clone_size: NA; v_call: TRBV29-1; j_call: TRBJ1-5; d_call: TRBD1; cdr3_nt: TGCAGCGTACGGACAGGGCCCAATCAGCCCCAGCATTTT; cdr3_aa: CSVRTGPNQPQHF
clone_size: many; v_call: TRBV5-1; j_call: TRBJ2-3; d_call: NA; cdr3_nt: TGCGCCAGCAGCTTTCTTTCAGGGGGCACAGATACGCAGTATTTT; cdr3_aa: CASSFLSGGTDTQYF
clone_size: NA; v_call: TRBV7-9; j_call: TRBJ1-2; d_call: NA; cdr3_nt: TGTGCCAGCAGCTTGGAAAGGGACTTCTATGGCTACACCTTC; cdr3_aa: CASSLERDFYGYTF
clone_size: NA; v_call: TRBV30; j_call: TRBJ2-1; d_call: TRBD2; cdr3_nt: TGTGCCTGGAGTCCCCTTAGCGGGAGGGTAAGGCGAACCAATGAGCAGTTCTTC; cdr3_aa: CAWSPLSGRVRRTNEQFF
clone_size: NA; v_call: TRBV25-1; j_call: TRBJ2-7; d_call: TRBD1; cdr3_nt: TGTGCCAGCAGTGATACAGGGGGTTCCTACGAGCAGTACTTC; cdr3_aa: CASSDTGGSYEQYF
clone_size: NA; v_call: TRBV27; j_call: TRBJ1-5; d_call: NA; cdr3_nt: TGTGCCAGCAGTTTAGTGGCCGGGCTCAATCAGCCCCAGCATTTT; cdr3_aa: CASSLVAGLNQPQHF
clone_size: NA; v_call: TRBV5-4; j_call: TRBJ1-4; d_call: TRBD1; cdr3_nt: TGTGCCAGCAGCACCGGACAGGGCGCGGAAAAACTGTTTTTT; cdr3_aa: CASSTGQGAEKLFF
clone_size: NA; v_call: TRBV5-4; j_call: TRBJ2-7; d_call: NA; cdr3_nt: TGTGCCAGCAGCTTTCGCACACGGTCCTCCTACGAGCAGTACTTC; cdr3_aa: CASSFRTRSSYEQYF
clone_size: NA; v_call: TRBV5-4; j_call: TRBJ1-1; d_call: NA; cdr3_nt: TGTGCCAGCAGCTTGTGGGCGGCAATGAACACTGAAGCTTTCTTT; cdr3_aa: CASSLWAAMNTEAFF
clone_size: few; v_call: TRBV27; j_call: TRBJ2-3; d_call: NA; cdr3_nt: TGTGCCACCGCCTCCGGGGGAGCGGGCCGGACGGATACGCAGTATTTT; cdr3_aa: CATASGGAGRTDTQYF
clone_size: NA; v_call: TRBV18; j_call: TRBJ2-7; d_call: TRBD2; cdr3_nt: TGTGCCAGCTCACCGGAGCTAGCGGGAGGGATAGCTCCTTACGAGCAGTACTTC; cdr3_aa: CASSPELAGGIAPYEQYF
clone_size: NA; v_call: TRBV10-2; j_call: TRBJ2-3; d_call: NA; cdr3_nt: TGCGCCAGCAGTGAGGGGGGCGGACACACAGATACGCAGTATTTT; cdr3_aa: CASSEGGGHTDTQYF
clone_size: NA; v_call: TRBV5-1; j_call: TRBJ2-1; d_call: NA; cdr3_nt: TGCGCCAGCAGCTTAACCTTCTCGGTCTACAATGAGCAGTTCTTC; cdr3_aa: CASSLTFSVYNEQFF
clone_size: NA; v_call: TRBV25-1; j_call: TRBJ1-1; d_call: NA; cdr3_nt: TGTGCCAGCAGTGATCCGGCCACTGAAGCTTTCTTT; cdr3_aa: CASSDPATEAFF
clone_size: NA; v_call: TRBV7-9; j_call: TRBJ1-2; d_call: NA; cdr3_nt: TGTGCCAGCGCCCCGGGGGGGGCCGCTGGCTACACCTTC; cdr3_aa: CASAPGGAAGYTF
clone_size: NA; v_call: TRBV4-3; j_call: TRBJ1-2; d_call: NA; cdr3_nt: TGCGCCAGCAGCCAAGATGGCACCGTGTTCGGTGGCTACACCTTC; cdr3_aa: CASSQDGTVFGGYTF
clone_size: NA; v_call: TRBV6-1; j_call: TRBJ1-4; d_call: NA; cdr3_nt: TGTGCCAGCAGCAGACCATGGGAGCCTGAAAAACTGTTTTTT; cdr3_aa: CASSRPWEPEKLFF
clone_size: few; v_call: TRBV6-5; j_call: TRBJ1-5; d_call: NA; cdr3_nt: TGTGCCAGCAGTAGCGAAGGAGGGTTCAATCAGCCCCAGCATTTT; cdr3_aa: CASSSEGGFNQPQHF
clone_size: few; v_call: TRBV5-4; j_call: TRBJ2-2; d_call: TRBD2; cdr3_nt: TGTGCCAGCAGCTTAATAGCGGGATCCGGGGAGCTGTTTTTT; cdr3_aa: CASSLIAGSGELFF
clone_size: NA; v_call: TRBV28; j_call: TRBJ1-3; d_call: NA; cdr3_nt: TGTGCCAGCAGTTTACGAAGGAATGGAAACACCATATATTTT; cdr3_aa: CASSLRRNGNTIYF
clone_size: NA; v_call: TRBV19; j_call: TRBJ2-6; d_call: TRBD1; cdr3_nt: TGTGCCAGTTTTTCGAAAAGACAGGGGGCGCTTGGTCCCAACGTCCTGACTTTC; cdr3_aa: CASFSKRQGALGPNVLTF
clone_size: once; v_call: TRBV7-9; j_call: TRBJ2-7; d_call: NA; cdr3_nt: TGTGCCAGCAGCTTTTTGGGCCACTACGAGCAGTACTTC; cdr3_aa: CASSFLGHYEQYF
clone_size: few; v_call: TRBV5-8; j_call: TRBJ2-3; d_call: TRBD1; cdr3_nt: TGTGCCAGCAGCAGGGGGCAAAGTGGCACAGATACGCAGTATTTT; cdr3_aa: CASSRGQSGTDTQYF
clone_size: NA; v_call: TRBV5-4; j_call: TRBJ2-1; d_call: TRBD1; cdr3_nt: TGTGCCAGCAGCCCCGGGACAGCCAATGAGCAGTTCTTC; cdr3_aa: CASSPGTANEQFF
clone_size: NA; v_call: TRBV11-2; j_call: TRBJ2-5; d_call: NA; cdr3_nt: TGTGCCAGCAGCTTAGATCGGTTGGAGACCCAGTACTTC; cdr3_aa: CASSLDRLETQYF